Here is one T cell receptor beta chain with its context. The data stem from a study of T cells expressing NK-cell markers. This CDR3 has 14 amino acids. CDR1 is SQVTM, CDR2 ANQGSEA, per germline. TCRdb reprocessed the 5' RACE reads and reports one entry per CDR3 protein, with no DNA. In total, the table holds roughly 300,000 distinct CDR3 sequences. The TCR originated in a woman between 18 and 70 years old in good health. The sample was blood T cells: a sorted CD56 or NKG2C T cell subset, CD4+ or CD8+ T cells, or bulk PBMC T cells (not recorded which). The chain uses TRBV29-1 and TRBJ2-3; lacking DNA, the TRBD2 call made by TCRdb goes unchecked. The CDR3 sequence is CSVISRESPDTQYF.